The clone carrying this T cell receptor beta chain was picked up a small number of times. Using immunoSEQ multiplex PCR, the repertoire was profiled, and TCRdb retains in-frame clones only, with some absent. The repertoire holds 200,000 to 300,000 clones, with more than 85% as singletons. The data originate from a study of blood T cell repertoires in COVID-19. V shed 2 bases, J shed 2 bases, and the junction held 2 bases outside the gene matches. CDR1 SGDLS and CDR2 YYNGEE come from the germline V gene. The CDR3 is 14 amino acids. The chain links TRBV9 to TRBJ2-3; TRBD2 aligns across 7 bases. This clonotype originated in a person aged 18-29 years with COVID-19, enrolled during active disease. The sample consisted of peripheral blood. CDR3 bases: TGTGCCAGCAGCGTCCGGGACTACACAGATACGCAGTATTTT. Protein sequence: CASSVRDYTDTQYF.